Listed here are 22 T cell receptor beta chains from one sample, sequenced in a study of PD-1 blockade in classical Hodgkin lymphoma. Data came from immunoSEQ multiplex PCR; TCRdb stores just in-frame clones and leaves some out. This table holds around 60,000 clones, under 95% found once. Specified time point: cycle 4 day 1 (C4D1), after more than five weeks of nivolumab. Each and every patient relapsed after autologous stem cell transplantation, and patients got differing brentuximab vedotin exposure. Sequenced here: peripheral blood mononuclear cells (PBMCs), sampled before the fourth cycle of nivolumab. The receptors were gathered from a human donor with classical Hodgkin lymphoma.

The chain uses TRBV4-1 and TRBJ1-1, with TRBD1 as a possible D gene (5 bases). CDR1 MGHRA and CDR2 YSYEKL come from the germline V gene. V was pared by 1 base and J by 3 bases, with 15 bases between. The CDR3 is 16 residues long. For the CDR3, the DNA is TGCGCCAGCAGCCAAGCAATACAGGATTATTACACTGAAGCTTTCTTT. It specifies CASSQAIQDYYTEAFF.

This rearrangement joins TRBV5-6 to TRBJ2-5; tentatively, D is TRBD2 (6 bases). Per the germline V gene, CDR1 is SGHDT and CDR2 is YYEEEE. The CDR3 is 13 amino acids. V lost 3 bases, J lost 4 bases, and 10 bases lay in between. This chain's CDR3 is CASSSTSGETQYF. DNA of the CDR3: TGTGCCAGCAGCTCGACTAGTGGAGAGACCCAGTACTTC.

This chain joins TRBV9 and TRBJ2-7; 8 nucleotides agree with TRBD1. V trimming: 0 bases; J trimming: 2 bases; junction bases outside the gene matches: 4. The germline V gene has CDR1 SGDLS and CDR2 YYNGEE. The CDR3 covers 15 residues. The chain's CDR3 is CASSVDRGSPYEQYF. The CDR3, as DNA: TGTGCCAGCAGCGTAGACAGGGGGAGCCCCTACGAGCAGTACTTC.

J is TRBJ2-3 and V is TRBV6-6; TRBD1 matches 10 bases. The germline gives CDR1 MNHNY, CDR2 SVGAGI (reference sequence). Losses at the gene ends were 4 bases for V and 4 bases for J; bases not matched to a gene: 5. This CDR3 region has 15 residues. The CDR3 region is CASSWGQGLPDTQYF. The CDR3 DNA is TGTGCCAGCAGTTGGGGACAGGGGCTCCCAGATACGCAGTATTTT.

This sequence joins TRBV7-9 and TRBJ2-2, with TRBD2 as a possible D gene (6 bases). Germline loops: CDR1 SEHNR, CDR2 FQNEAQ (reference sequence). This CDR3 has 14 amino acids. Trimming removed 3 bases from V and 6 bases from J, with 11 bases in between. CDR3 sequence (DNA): TGTGCCAGCAGCTTGGATAGGGACTCCGGGGAGCTGTTTTTT. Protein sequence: CASSLDRDSGELFF.

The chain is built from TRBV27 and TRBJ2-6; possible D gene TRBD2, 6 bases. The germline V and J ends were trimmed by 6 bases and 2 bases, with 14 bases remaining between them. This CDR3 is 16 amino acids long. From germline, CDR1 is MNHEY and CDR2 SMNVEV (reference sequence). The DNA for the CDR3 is TGTGCCAGCAGCCCGGAGGGAGTCGCTGGGGCCAACGTCCTGACTTTC. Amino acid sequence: CASSPEGVAGANVLTF.

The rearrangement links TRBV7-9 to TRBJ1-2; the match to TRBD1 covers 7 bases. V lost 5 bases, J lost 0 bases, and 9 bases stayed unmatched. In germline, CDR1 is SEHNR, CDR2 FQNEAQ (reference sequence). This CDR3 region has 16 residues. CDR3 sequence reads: CASSPPTGVSNYGYTF. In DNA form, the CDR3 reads TGTGCCAGCAGCCCGCCAACAGGGGTGTCTAACTATGGCTACACCTTC.

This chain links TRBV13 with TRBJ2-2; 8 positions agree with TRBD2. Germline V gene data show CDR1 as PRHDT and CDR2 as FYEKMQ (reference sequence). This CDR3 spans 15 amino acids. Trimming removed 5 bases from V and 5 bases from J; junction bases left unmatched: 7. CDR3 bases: TGTGCCAGCAGCCTCGGGGGGGCCGGTACCGGGGAGCTGTTTTTT. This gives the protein CASSLGGAGTGELFF.

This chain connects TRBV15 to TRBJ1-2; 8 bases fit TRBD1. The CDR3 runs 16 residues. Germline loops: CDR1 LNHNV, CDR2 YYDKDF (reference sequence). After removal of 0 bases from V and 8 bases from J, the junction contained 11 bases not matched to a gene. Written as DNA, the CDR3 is TGTGCCACCAGCAGAGATCCCAGGCAGGGGGCGAGAGGCTACACCTTC. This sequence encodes CATSRDPRQGARGYTF.

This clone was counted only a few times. CDR3 sequence reads: CASSPTEAYEQYF. CDR3 in DNA: TGTGCCAGCAGCCCTACGGAAGCCTACGAGCAGTACTTC. The chain has TRBV27 and TRBJ2-7; no reliable D call. The V and J ends lost 6 bases and 2 bases respectively, with 11 bases between them. CDR1 and CDR2 from the germline V gene are MNHEY and SMNVEV (reference sequence). This CDR3 contains 13 residues.

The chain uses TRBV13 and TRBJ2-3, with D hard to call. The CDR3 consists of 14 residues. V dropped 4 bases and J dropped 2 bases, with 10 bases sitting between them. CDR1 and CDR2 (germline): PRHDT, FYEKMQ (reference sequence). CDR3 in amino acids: CASSSAIATDTQYF. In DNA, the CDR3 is TGTGCCAGCAGCTCCGCAATTGCCACAGATACGCAGTATTTT.

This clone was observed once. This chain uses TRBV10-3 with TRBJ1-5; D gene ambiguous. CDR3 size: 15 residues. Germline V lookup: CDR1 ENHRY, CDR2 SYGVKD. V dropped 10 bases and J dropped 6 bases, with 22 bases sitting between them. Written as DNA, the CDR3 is TGTGCCACCGCCGAGGATCCGGTTAGAGTTCAGCCCCAGCATTTT. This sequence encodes CATAEDPVRVQPQHF.

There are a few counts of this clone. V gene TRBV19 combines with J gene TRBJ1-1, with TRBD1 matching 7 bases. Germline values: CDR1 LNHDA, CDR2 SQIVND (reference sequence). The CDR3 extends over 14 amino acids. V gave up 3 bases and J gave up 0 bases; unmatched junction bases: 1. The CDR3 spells CASSMGQMNTEAFF. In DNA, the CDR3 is TGTGCCAGTAGTATGGGACAGATGAACACTGAAGCTTTCTTT.

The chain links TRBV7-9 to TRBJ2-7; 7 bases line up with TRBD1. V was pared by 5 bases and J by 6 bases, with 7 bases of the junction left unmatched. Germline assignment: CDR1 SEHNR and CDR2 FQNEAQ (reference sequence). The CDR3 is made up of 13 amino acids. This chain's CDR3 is CASSDRQGPEQYF. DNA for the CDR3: TGTGCCAGCAGCGACCGACAGGGTCCCGAGCAGTACTTC.

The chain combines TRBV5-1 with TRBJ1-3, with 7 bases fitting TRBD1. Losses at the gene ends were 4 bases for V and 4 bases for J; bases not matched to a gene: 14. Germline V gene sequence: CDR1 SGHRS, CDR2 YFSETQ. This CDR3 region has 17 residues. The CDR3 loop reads CASSITTGDLWGNTIYF. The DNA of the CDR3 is TGCGCCAGCAGCATAACTACAGGGGATTTGTGGGGAAACACCATATATTTT.

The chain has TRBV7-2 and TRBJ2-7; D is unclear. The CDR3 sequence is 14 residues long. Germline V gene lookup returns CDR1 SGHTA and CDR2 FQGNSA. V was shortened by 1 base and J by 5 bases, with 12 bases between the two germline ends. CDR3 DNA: TGTGCCAGCAGCTTAGGCCGTCTGGATCACGAGCAGTACTTC. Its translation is CASSLGRLDHEQYF.

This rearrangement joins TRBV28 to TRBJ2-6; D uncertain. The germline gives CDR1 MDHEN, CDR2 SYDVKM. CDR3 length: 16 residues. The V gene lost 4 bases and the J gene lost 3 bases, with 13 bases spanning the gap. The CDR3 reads CASSSSGSVGANVLTF. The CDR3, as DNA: TGTGCCAGCAGTTCATCGGGCTCGGTTGGGGCCAACGTCCTGACTTTC.

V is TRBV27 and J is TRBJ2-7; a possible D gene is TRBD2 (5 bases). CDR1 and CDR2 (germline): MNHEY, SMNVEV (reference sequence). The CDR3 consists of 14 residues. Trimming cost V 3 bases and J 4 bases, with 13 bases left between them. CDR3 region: CASSFAARRYEQYF. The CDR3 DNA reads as TGTGCCAGCAGTTTCGCCGCCAGGAGGTACGAGCAGTACTTC.

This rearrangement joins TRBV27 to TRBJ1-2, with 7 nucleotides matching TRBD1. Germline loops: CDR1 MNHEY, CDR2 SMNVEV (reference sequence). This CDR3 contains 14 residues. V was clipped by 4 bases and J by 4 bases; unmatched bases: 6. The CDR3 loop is CASSSRQGIYGYTF. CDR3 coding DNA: TGTGCCAGCAGTTCAAGACAGGGAATCTATGGCTACACCTTC.

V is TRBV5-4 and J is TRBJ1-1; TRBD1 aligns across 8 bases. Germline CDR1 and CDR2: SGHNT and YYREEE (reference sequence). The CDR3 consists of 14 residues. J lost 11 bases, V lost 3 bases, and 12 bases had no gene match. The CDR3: CASSSGGQGYRAFF. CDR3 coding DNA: TGTGCCAGCAGCTCCGGTGGACAGGGCTATCGTGCTTTCTTT.

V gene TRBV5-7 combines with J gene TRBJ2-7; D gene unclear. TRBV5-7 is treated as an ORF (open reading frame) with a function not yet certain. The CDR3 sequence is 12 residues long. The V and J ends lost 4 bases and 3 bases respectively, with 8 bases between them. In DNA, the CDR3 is TGTGCCAGCAGCCGGACGGTCTACGAGCAGTACTTC. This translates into CASSRTVYEQYF.

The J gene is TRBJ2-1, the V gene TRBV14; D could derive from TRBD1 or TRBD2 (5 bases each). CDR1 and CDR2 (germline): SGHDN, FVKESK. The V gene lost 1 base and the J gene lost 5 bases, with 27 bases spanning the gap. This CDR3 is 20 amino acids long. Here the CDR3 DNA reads TGTGCCAGCAGCCAAGGTATCGTGGACCAGAGGGGCGGCCGAGACAATGAGCAGTTCTTC. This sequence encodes CASSQGIVDQRGGRDNEQFF.